This T cell receptor beta chain was sequenced for a study of regulatory T cells in long-lasting Graves disease. Building of the TCR beta libraries involved iRepertoire HTBI primers and Arm-PCR of CDR3 regions. TCRdb called the multiplex PCR reads again in MiXCR, with one record for every CDR3 protein. Found here are around 400,000 distinct CDR3 sequences, 20% to 25% of them singletons; the top ten hold around a quarter. Stated time point: persistent/refractory GD, antithyroid drugs over 5 years with positive TRAb. From RNA extracted from PBMCs, the TCR library was made. The CDR3 covers 15 residues. V was trimmed by 0 bases and J by 3 bases, leaving 12 bases between them. CDR1 is SGHRS, CDR2 YFSETQ, per germline. This clonotype was observed a handful of times.

The sequencing used peripheral blood mononuclear cells (PBMCs), collected when the disease was refractory, from a patient treated with antithyroid drugs. The rearrangement joins TRBV5-1 to TRBJ1-2; D not certain. The sequence derives from a woman in her 40s with Graves disease. In nucleotides, the CDR3 is TGCGCCAGCAGCTTGGGGTCAGGAATCGACTATGGCTACACCTTC. It specifies CASSLGSGIDYGYTF.